The next 15 T cell receptor beta chains were all read from a single sample in a study of T cells after yellow fever vaccination. TCRdb reprocessed the 5' RACE reads with MiXCR, giving one entry per CDR3 protein. The top ten clones hold around 16% of a sample with around 500,000 distinct CDR3 sequences, roughly a fifth of them seen once. The sample here was PBMCs, taken about 20 days after the first yellow fever vaccination. The origin of the receptors is a man aged 18 to 29 who received the YFV17D yellow fever vaccine.

This chain links TRBV6-1 with TRBJ2-7; D is unresolved. V lost 4 bases, J lost 0 bases, and 10 bases lay in between. This CDR3 has 14 amino acids. Germline CDR1 is MNHNS and CDR2 is SASEGT. The CDR3 DNA is TGTGCCAGCAGTGCCAAGACACTCTCCTACGAGCAGTACGTC. Translation: CASSAKTLSYEQYV.

The chain is built from TRBV7-9 and TRBJ2-5, with a possible D match to TRBD1 (6 bases). V was clipped by 5 bases and J by 3 bases, with 16 bases between them. CDR3 length: 15 amino acids. From germline, CDR1 is SEHNR and CDR2 FQNEAQ (reference sequence). CDR3 sequence reads: CASSTIPTGKETQYF. CDR3 nucleotide sequence: TGTGCCAGCAGCACGATCCCAACAGGGAAAGAGACCCAGTACTTC.

Comment on this clonotype: This likely comes from a read error, as the CDR3 has no conserved phenylalanine or tryptophan at its end. The DNA is omitted, as the CDR3 cannot be located on it reliably, and the CDR3 follows TCRdb's listing. This sequence joins TRBV14 and TRBJ1-1. The V gene's germline CDR1 is SGHDN and CDR2 FVKESK. Including both end residues, the CDR3 is 10 amino acids long. CDR3: CASSQEGLTT.

The CDR3 reads CAWGGLAAQFF. DNA of the CDR3: TGTGCCTGGGGGGGGTTAGCGGCGCAGTTCTTC. The rearrangement uses TRBV30 and TRBJ2-1, with a weak D call TRBD2 (6 bases). V dropped 5 bases and J dropped 12 bases, with 14 bases sitting between them. From germline, CDR1 is GTSNPN and CDR2 SVGIG (reference sequence). The CDR3 consists of 11 residues.

Comments on this clonotype: A clone one base away is much larger, so this may be a read error. This CDR3 fails to terminate in the conserved phenylalanine or tryptophan, so it likely reflects a read error. The V call is TRBV20-1, the J call TRBJ1-2, with D possibly matching TRBD1 (5 bases). V lost 5 bases and J lost 2, with 18 bases in between. The CDR3 consists of 15 residues. Per germline, CDR1 DFQATT and CDR2 SNEGSKA (reference sequence). CDR3 DNA: TGCAGTGCTTTTCCAAACCCCGGGACCAACTATGGCTACACCCTC. Translation: CSAFPNPGTNYGYTL.

V is TRBV4-3 and J is TRBJ1-1; no firm D call. Germline V gene lookup returns CDR1 LGHNA and CDR2 YSLEER. The V end was cut by 3 bases, the J end by 0 bases, with 8 bases between. CDR3 length: 14 amino acids. The CDR3 sequence is CASSQVDLNTEAFF. The CDR3 region has the DNA TGCGCCAGCAGCCAGGTCGACTTGAACACTGAAGCTTTCTTT.

The chain carries TRBV28 and TRBJ1-1; D unresolved. CDR1 is MDHEN and CDR2 is SYDVKM in the germline V gene. This CDR3 spans 15 amino acids. Trimming stripped 5 bases from V and 0 bases from J, with 13 bases between. For the CDR3, the DNA is TGTGCCAGCAGTCCACATGCGGGGTTGAACACTGAAGCTTTCTTT. It codes for CASSPHAGLNTEAFF.

The CDR3 region is CASSYSSYEQFF. CDR3 sequence (DNA): TGTGCCAGCAGTTACTCTAGTTATGAGCAGTTCTTC. V gene TRBV7-6 combines with J gene TRBJ2-1; no clear D gene. This CDR3 spans 12 amino acids. CDR1 is SGHVS and CDR2 is FNYEAQ in the germline V gene. Trimming cost V 6 bases and J 8 bases, with 11 bases left between them.

This chain joins TRBV2 and TRBJ2-3, with 13 bases lining up with TRBD2. With V trimmed by 6 bases and J by 3 bases, 6 bases remained unmatched. The CDR3 spans 16 residues. Per the germline V gene, CDR1 is SNHLY and CDR2 is FYNNEI. The CDR3 DNA is TGTGCCAGCAGCGATCCGACTAGCGGGGGGACAGATACGCAGTATTTT. Translated, it gives CASSDPTSGGTDTQYF.

V and J are TRBV12-3 or TRBV12-4 and TRBJ1-1; D is uncertain. This CDR3 has 14 amino acids. V was shortened by 6 bases and J by 4 bases, with 15 bases between the two germline ends. CDR3 coding DNA: TGTGCCAGCAGAAATTTCGACCCGGGCACTGAAGCTTTCTTT. As protein: CASRNFDPGTEAFF.

The V and J genes are TRBV7-9 and TRBJ1-1; maybe TRBD1 (5 bases). Germline lookup yields CDR1 SEHNR and CDR2 FQNEAQ (reference sequence). The CDR3 spans 16 residues. Trimming stripped 1 base from V and 3 bases from J, with 15 bases between. DNA for the CDR3: TGTGCCAGCAGCTTAGAGCGGTGGGGCGTCGACACTGAAGCTTTCTTT. It yields the protein CASSLERWGVDTEAFF. Complete variable domain (other parts from reference TRBV7-9 and TRBJ1-1): DTGVSQNPRHKITKRGQNVTFRCDPISEHNRLYWYRQTLGQGPEFLTYFQNEAQLEKSRLLSDRFSAERPKGSFSTLEIQRTEQGDSAMYLCASSLERWGVDTEAFFGQGTRLTVV.

This clonotype was recorded at least ten times. V gene TRBV6-2 or TRBV6-3 combines with J gene TRBJ2-7; no clear D gene. Germline CDR1 MNHEY, CDR2 SVGEGT. Trimming removed 5 bases at V and 2 bases at J, with 7 bases between. CDR3 length equals 12 residues. The CDR3 DNA is TGTGCCAGCAGTCGTTTTCCCTACGAGCAGTACTTC. Protein sequence: CASSRFPYEQYF.

The V call is TRBV11-2, the J call TRBJ2-1; TRBD1 aligns across 7 bases. Germline-derived CDR1 and CDR2 are SGHAT and FQNNGV. The V segment lost 4 bases and the J segment 0 bases; nucleotides outside the gene matches: 3. The CDR3 runs 15 residues. CDR3 protein: CASSSRQGSYNEQFF. The CDR3 DNA reads as TGTGCCAGCAGCTCCCGACAGGGCTCCTACAATGAGCAGTTCTTC.

The chain recombines TRBV29-1 with TRBJ2-7; D may be TRBD1 or TRBD2 (5 bases each). Trimming shortened V by 7 bases and J by 2 bases, and 15 bases separated the two germline ends. This CDR3 has 13 amino acids. Germline loops: CDR1 SQVTM, CDR2 ANQGSEA. In nucleotides, the CDR3 is TGCAGCGGCCGAGGGGCCGGGGCCTACGAGCAGTACTTC. It codes for CSGRGAGAYEQYF.

This clonotype was picked up a small number of times. This chain uses TRBV18 with TRBJ2-1; perhaps TRBD2 as D (5 bases). CDR1 is KGHSH and CDR2 is LQKENI in the germline V gene. V lost 3 bases, J lost 0 bases, and 12 bases lay in between. The CDR3 sequence is 16 residues long. This CDR3 reads CASSPLGRSSYNEQFF. In DNA form, the CDR3 reads TGTGCCAGCTCACCGCTAGGGAGAAGCTCCTACAATGAGCAGTTCTTC.